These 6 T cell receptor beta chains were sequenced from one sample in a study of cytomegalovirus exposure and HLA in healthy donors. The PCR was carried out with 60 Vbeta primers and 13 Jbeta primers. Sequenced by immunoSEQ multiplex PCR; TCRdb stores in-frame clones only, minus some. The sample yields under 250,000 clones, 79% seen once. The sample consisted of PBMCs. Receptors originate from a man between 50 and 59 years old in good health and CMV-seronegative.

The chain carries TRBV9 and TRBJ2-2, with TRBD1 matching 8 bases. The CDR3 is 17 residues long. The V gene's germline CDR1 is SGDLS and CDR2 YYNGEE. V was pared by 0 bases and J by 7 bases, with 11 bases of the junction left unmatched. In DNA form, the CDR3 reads TGTGCCAGCAGCGTAGCCCGAGAGACAGGGGTGGTCGGGGAGCTGTTTTTT. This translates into CASSVARETGVVGELFF. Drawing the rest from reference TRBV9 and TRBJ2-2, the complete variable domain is DSGVTQTPKHLITATGQRVTLRCSPRSGDLSVYWYQQSLDQGLQFLIQYYNGEERAKGNILERFSAQQFPDLHSELNLSSLELGDSALYFCASSVARETGVVGELFFGEGSRLTVL.

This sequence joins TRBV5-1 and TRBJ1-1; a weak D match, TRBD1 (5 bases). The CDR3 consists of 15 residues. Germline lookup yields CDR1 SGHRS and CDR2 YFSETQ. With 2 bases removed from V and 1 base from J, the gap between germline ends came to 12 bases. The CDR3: CASSFEGTQNTEAFF. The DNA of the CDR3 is TGCGCCAGCAGCTTTGAGGGGACTCAGAACACTGAAGCTTTCTTT.

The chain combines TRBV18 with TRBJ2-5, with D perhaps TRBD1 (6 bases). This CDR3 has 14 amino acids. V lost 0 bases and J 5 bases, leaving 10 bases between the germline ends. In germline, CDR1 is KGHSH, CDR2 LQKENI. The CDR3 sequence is CASSPPGAEETQYF. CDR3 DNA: TGTGCCAGCTCACCACCGGGGGCGGAGGAGACCCAGTACTTC.

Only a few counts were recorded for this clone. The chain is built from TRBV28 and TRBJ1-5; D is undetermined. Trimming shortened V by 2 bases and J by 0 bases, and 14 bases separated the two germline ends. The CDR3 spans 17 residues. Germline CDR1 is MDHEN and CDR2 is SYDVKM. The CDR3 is CASSLNWGVYSNQPQHF. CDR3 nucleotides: TGTGCCAGCAGTTTAAATTGGGGAGTATATAGCAATCAGCCCCAGCATTTT. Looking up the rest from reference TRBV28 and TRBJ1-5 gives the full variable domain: DVKVTQSSRYLVKRTGEKVFLECVQDMDHENMFWYRQDPGLGLRLIYFSYDVKMKEKGDIPEGYSVSREKKERFSLILESASTNQTSMYLCASSLNWGVYSNQPQHFGDGTRLSIL.

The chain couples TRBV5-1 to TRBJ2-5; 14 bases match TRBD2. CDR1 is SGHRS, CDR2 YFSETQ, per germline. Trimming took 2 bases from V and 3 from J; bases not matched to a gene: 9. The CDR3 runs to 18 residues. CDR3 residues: CASSFRLAGGPGEETQYF. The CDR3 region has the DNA TGCGCCAGCAGCTTTAGACTAGCGGGAGGGCCGGGGGAAGAGACCCAGTACTTC.

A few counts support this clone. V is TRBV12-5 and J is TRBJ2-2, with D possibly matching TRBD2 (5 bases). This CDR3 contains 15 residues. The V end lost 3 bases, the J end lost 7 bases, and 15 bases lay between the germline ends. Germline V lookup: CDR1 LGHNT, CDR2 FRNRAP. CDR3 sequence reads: CASGFHLGKGGELFF. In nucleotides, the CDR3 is TGTGCTAGTGGTTTCCACCTCGGGAAAGGCGGGGAGCTGTTTTTT.